This T cell receptor (beta chain) was identified in a study of blood T cell repertoires in COVID-19 (TCRdb year 2020). About the full investigation: Collaborator samples came from the United States, Italy and Spain and covered acute and convalescent phases of COVID-19. The material from the prospective study consisted of cDNA or gDNA derived from T cells, B-cell-depleted T cells, or PBMCs. Deeply sampled blood TCRbeta repertoires from subjects exposed to, actively infected with, or recovered from COVID-19 were included in the dataset. The repertoires were made available in a free public database intended to serve as a resource for research on the immune response to SARS-CoV-2. The samples were drawn from the first 160 participants of the ongoing ImmuneRACE study and from 1,200 or so subjects provided by 6 global collaborators. A de-identified subject ID, COVID-19 status, age in years and sex were almost always included in the sample metadata. Where HLA class I and class II types were available, the types were taken from metadata supplied by the sample provider, not from assay-based typing. The full study reports these points: How much clinical and demographic metadata was included differed by source and by participant, and the metadata was provided uncurated.

The junction carries 19 bases between V and J, which are trimmed by 6 bases and 11 bases respectively. From the cysteine up to the phenylalanine, the CDR3 has a length of 13 residues. This entry keeps only the CDR3 DNA: 39 bases, framed from base 1. Sequences MNHEY (CDR1) and SVGAGI (CDR2) are obtained from the germline V gene. TCRbeta CDR3 regions were amplified from genomic DNA by means of the immunoSEQ Assay, a bias-controlled multiplex PCR. The published analysis was carried out like this. Within the assay, amplification of reference gene primers was used to estimate how many nucleated cells each sample contained. To quantify the absolute abundance of each unique TCRbeta CDR3 rearrangement, sequence reads were collapsed and filtered. For each sample, productive Simpson clonality was calculated as the square root of Simpson's diversity index over productive rearrangements. The immuneACCESS repertoire file appears here via TCRdb, limited to in-frame rearrangements. These files lack a portion of the clones; in checked studies, under half of the deficit traces to unresolved V genes, and the cause of the others is not known. D and trimming come from the DNA, and the V and J calls and clone size come from that table. Recorded for this sample are 200,000 to 250,000 clones; about 84% of them occurred a single time. Approximately 8% of the sample is taken by the ten largest.

Turning to this clone: The specificity of this receptor is unknown. No much larger clonotype is one base removed from it; base qualities were not supplied. The same CDR3 also results from other DNA sequences found in this sample.

At one collaborating source in Seattle, patients were enrolled during active infection and were followed longitudinally through the course of disease. The collaborating institutions used their own protocols to collect whole blood in K2EDTA tubes. For TCRbeta analysis, collaborators shipped samples in one of three forms: frozen whole blood, isolated PBMCs, or DNA extracted from either of those sample types. The V and J genes are TRBV6-5 and TRBJ1-2; no D gene call is confident. The source material was peripheral blood. This clonotype was sampled from a woman of 80 years or more with COVID-19, enrolled during active disease. This receptor has the CDR3 CASSLGSGSGYTF. The DNA reads TGTGCCAGCAGCCTAGGCAGTGGGTCGGGTTACACCTTC.